The sequence of this T cell receptor beta chain was determined in a study of blood T cell repertoires in COVID-19 (dated by TCRdb to the early 2020s). Regarding the complete study: The collaborator samples originated in the United States, Italy and Spain and spanned the acute and convalescent phases of COVID-19. Samples were obtained from the ongoing ImmuneRACE study (first 160 participants) and from about 1,300 subjects provided by 6 global collaborators. The repertoires were released in a freely available public database intended as a resource for research on the immune response to SARS-CoV-2. The dataset comprised deeply sampled blood TCRbeta repertoires from subjects exposed to, actively infected with, or recovered from COVID-19. The sample metadata nearly always contained a de-identified subject ID, COVID-19 status, age in years and sex. The prospective study material was composed of cDNA or gDNA derived from T cells, B-cell-depleted T cells, or PBMCs. HLA class I and class II types, where available, came from metadata supplied by the sample provider rather than from assay-based typing.

The collaborating institutions used their own protocols to collect whole blood in K2EDTA tubes. Collaborator samples were shipped for TCRbeta analysis as frozen whole blood, isolated PBMCs, or DNA extracted from either sample type. TCRbeta CDR3 regions were amplified from genomic DNA by means of the immunoSEQ Assay, a bias-controlled multiplex PCR. The authors' analysis ran thus. The number of nucleated cells in each sample was estimated by amplification of reference gene primers within the assay. To quantify the absolute abundance of each unique TCRbeta CDR3 rearrangement, sequence reads were collapsed and filtered. Productive Simpson clonality was computed per sample as the square root of Simpson's diversity index over productive rearrangements. The immuneACCESS repertoire file appears here via TCRdb, limited to in-frame rearrangements. These files lack a portion of the clones; in checked studies, under half of the deficit traces to unresolved V genes, and the cause of the others is not known. V and J calls plus clone size are reproduced from that table; the DNA served to infer D and trimming. For this sample there are more than 100,000 clones; 60% to 85% appear just once. About 2.3% of the sample belongs to the ten largest clones.

CDR1 and CDR2 were assigned from the germline V gene as SGHRS and YFSETQ. Deletion took 0 bases off V and 9 bases off J, with a span of 10 bases between the germline ends. The CDR3, from cysteine to phenylalanine, totals 14 residues. Only the CDR3 DNA stays, 42 bases, in frame from base 1. A word on this clone: Its specific antigen is unknown. It has no much larger one-base neighbor in the sample; base qualities were not kept.

General conclusions and limits of the study: The quantity of clinical and demographic metadata differed by source and by participant and was supplied without curation.

The chain is encoded by TRBV5-1 joined to TRBJ1-6; the D region possibly corresponds to TRBD1 (6 bases align). Sequenced: peripheral blood. The sequence derives from a man between 65 and 80 years old with acute or convalescent COVID-19. The DNA sequence follows: TGCGCCAGCAGCTTGGAAGGGGGTCGTTCACCCCTCCACTTT. It translates to CASSLEGGRSPLHF.